Listed below are T cell receptor beta chains from one sample, sequenced in a study of blood T cells in healthy people across ages. One entry per CDR3 protein results from TCRdb running MiXCR on the 5' RACE reads. The repertoire has about 380,000 distinct CDR3 sequences, about 52% of them found once; the top ten carry 51%. Input material: blood. The receptors derive from a man aged 55 to 69 in good health. Both conserved end residues are part of each CDR3. D genes are given only for firm matches. The size of a clone is reported for some rows only, either as once, few or many, or as a class for expanded clones.

TRBV18,NA,TRBJ2-2,14,NA,TGTGCCAGCTCACTGGACTTTGGGAGCGGGGAGCTGTTTTTT,CASSLDFGSGELFF
TRBV19,TRBD1,TRBJ1-5,13,NA,TGTGCCAGTGGACAGGGGCCAGTTCAGCCCCAGCATTTT,CASGQGPVQPQHF
TRBV6-1,TRBD2,TRBJ2-7,15,few,TGTGCCAGCAGTTCCGGGACTAGCGAACACTACGAGCAGTACTTC,CASSSGTSEHYEQYF
TRBV6-2/TRBV6-3,NA,TRBJ2-7,14,NA,TGTGCCAGCAGTCGGGGCCTCTACTCCTACGAGCAGTACTTC,CASSRGLYSYEQYF
TRBV29-1,NA,TRBJ2-1,12,few,TGCAGCGTTAAGAGCTCCTACAATGAGCAGTTCTTC,CSVKSSYNEQFF
TRBV18,TRBD1,TRBJ1-2,13,NA,TGTGCCAGCTCCAGGGGGGCTAACTATGGCTACACCTTC,CASSRGANYGYTF
TRBV5-5,NA,TRBJ1-2,13,NA,TGTGCCAGCAGCTTTCGCCAGAGGGACGGCTACACCTTC,CASSFRQRDGYTF
TRBV12-3/TRBV12-4,NA,TRBJ2-7,13,NA,TGTGCCAGCAGTCTAACAAGGGCTAGCGAGCAGTACTTC,CASSLTRASEQYF
TRBV27,NA,TRBJ2-7,14,many,TGTGCCAGCAGTCCGTGGCCCGGGCACTACGAGCAGTACTTC,CASSPWPGHYEQYF
TRBV4-3,TRBD2,TRBJ2-1,15,NA,TGCGCCAGCAGCCAGGACCGGACTAGCGGGAGGGCGCAGTTCTTC,CASSQDRTSGRAQFF
TRBV12-3/TRBV12-4,TRBD2,TRBJ2-1,14,NA,TGTGCCAACAGGTCCGGGACTACCTACAATGAGCAGTTCTTC,CANRSGTTYNEQFF
TRBV10-2,NA,TRBJ2-5,16,few,TGCGCCAGCAGTGAGGGCCTAGGAGGGGACCAAGAGACCCAGTACTTC,CASSEGLGGDQETQYF
TRBV29-1,TRBD1,TRBJ1-2,13,many,TGCAGCGTCACCCTGACAGGGGTGGATGGCTACACCTTC,CSVTLTGVDGYTF
TRBV7-2,NA,TRBJ1-1,13,NA,TGTGCCAGCTCCCAGACTCTCAAAGGCGAGGCTTTCTTT,CASSQTLKGEAFF
TRBV9,NA,TRBJ2-5,14,NA,TGTGCCAGCAGCGTTCTAGGGTCGGGAGAGACCCAGTACTTC,CASSVLGSGETQYF
TRBV28,NA,TRBJ1-5,16,NA,TGTGCCAGCAGTTTAGGGTCGGTGGTGCGCAATCAGCCCCAGCATTTT,CASSLGSVVRNQPQHF